This T cell receptor (beta chain) came from a study of T cells in Graves' hyperthyroidism and ophthalmopathy (dated by TCRdb to the late 2010s). A note on the overall study: Peripheral blood samples were taken at initial diagnosis, before any treatment was given. To identify TCR V-J signatures that set the groups apart, the researchers used a discovery cohort of 100 or so patients, made up of around 40 with Graves' ophthalmopathy and 57 with stable Graves' hyperthyroidism. Prospective prediction of ophthalmopathy was tested in an independent validation cohort consisting of 18 to 20 hyperthyroidism patients and more than 15 patients who later progressed to ophthalmopathy. For training and testing, the 100 patients in the discovery cohort were randomly divided in a 7:3 ratio. Thyroid tissue and blood T-cell repertoires from more than 5 Graves' hyperthyroidism patients were also compared in the study. After sampling, hyperthyroidism patients received methimazole starting at 30 mg daily, and ophthalmopathy patients received high-dose intravenous methylprednisolone. The paper reports TCR Vbeta CDR3 sequencing of approximately 130 peripheral blood samples: around 45 ophthalmopathy, under 85 hyperthyroidism and around 17 progressor patients.

Stable Graves' hyperthyroidism was defined as the absence of progression to ophthalmopathy over 18 months of follow-up. Hyperthyroidism patients were newly diagnosed, had a disease duration of under 2 months, and were aged 18 to 65 years. Patients with uncontrolled infections, other autoimmune diseases, pregnancy or lactation were excluded. Clinical symptoms, serum thyroxine and TRAb, thyroid ultrasound, and orbital computed tomography formed the basis for the diagnoses. PBMCs were separated from 8 to 10 ml of fresh peripheral blood using Ficoll-Paque density gradient centrifugation. Trizol reagent was used to extract total RNA, and RNA quality was then checked on an Agilent 2100 Bioanalyzer. Results and caveats for the whole study, not just this receptor: In validation, progression to ophthalmopathy was predicted by the model with 55% to 71% sensitivity and around 75% specificity, a median of roughly 6.4 months before onset. Sample size was not statistically predetermined, and blinding of investigators to group allocation was not performed. A model built on a 13 V-J signature distinguished ophthalmopathy from stable hyperthyroidism, reaching 87.88% sensitivity and around 81% specificity in cross-validation and 80%/75% in testing. Most expanded thyroid clonotypes (frequency above 0.001) were also detected in blood, suggesting blood repertoires may reflect thyroid immune responses.

CDR1 SGHRS and CDR2 YFSETQ were looked up in the germline V gene. From the cysteine through the phenylalanine, the CDR3 covers 15 amino acids. The entry retains the CDR3 DNA only, 45 bases that are in frame from base 1. Trimming takes 3 bases off V and 5 bases off J; junction bases not matched to a gene: 6. With regard to this clonotype: Its antigen is currently not known. Base-call qualities are not available, and no considerably larger clone is one nucleotide away.

Amplification of TCR beta CDR3 regions was carried out from RNA transcripts. A first-round RT-PCR of the TCR CDR3 used the HTBI primer set with the Qiagen OneStep RT-PCR kit. Libraries were constructed in a second round of multiplex PCR, after which size selection and purification were carried out. Sequencing of the libraries was done on an Illumina HiSeq2000 using paired-end 100 bp reads. In the authors' own workflow: Raw data were processed with SOAPnuke, discarding reads with adapters, uncalled bases, mean Phred below 15, or no exact constant-primer or identifier match. COPE v1.2.5 was used to merge high-quality paired reads, and clonotypes were defined as unique nucleotide sequences. MiTCR v1.1 was used to align clonotypes to the IMGT TRBV, TRBD and TRBJ reference segments. Analysis was restricted to V-J combinations with a frequency above 0.0001, which covered roughly 99% of repertoires. The TCS score was defined as the ratio of F50 (clonal expansion) to E x V (chaos), calculated using BLOSUM62-based TCRdist between CDR3 peptides within each V-J. Welch's t-statistics and random forest reduced around 520 V-J features to 10 to 15, which were used in a naive Bayes classifier (R e1071). The similarity between thyroid and blood repertoires was quantified using the Morisita-Horn index. The public sequencing data were trimmed at Q25 with fastp and processed into clonotypes with MiXCR by TCRdb, which kept only in-frame beta chains. Each record represents a unique CDR3 protein, reported with the most common genes and DNA among its rows. TCRdb's processing, not the study's, gives the V and J calls here. This sample holds roughly 700,000 distinct CDR3 sequences; roughly a third were observed only once. The top ten clonotypes cover around 29% of the sample.

The sequence derives from a woman aged 40-49 years with Graves' hyperthyroidism. The chain is encoded by TRBV5-1 joined to TRBJ2-2; 8 central nucleotides agree with TRBD2. The material sequenced was blood. Read as DNA, the sequence is TGCGCCAGCAGCTCGACTCGCGGGGGGACCGGGGAGCTGTTTTTT. Its protein product is CASSSTRGGTGELFF.